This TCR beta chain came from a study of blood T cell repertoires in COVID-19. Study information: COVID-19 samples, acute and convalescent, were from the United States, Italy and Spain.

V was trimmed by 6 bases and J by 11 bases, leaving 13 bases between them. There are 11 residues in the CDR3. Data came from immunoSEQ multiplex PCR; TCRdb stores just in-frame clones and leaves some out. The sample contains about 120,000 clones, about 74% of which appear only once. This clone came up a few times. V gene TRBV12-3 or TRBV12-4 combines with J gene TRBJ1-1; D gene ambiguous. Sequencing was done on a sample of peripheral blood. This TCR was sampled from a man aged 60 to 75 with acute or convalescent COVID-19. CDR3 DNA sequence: TGTGCCAGCAGCCCGGGGAGTGGGGCTTTCTTT. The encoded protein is CASSPGSGAFF.